Below are 22 T cell receptor beta chains sequenced from a single sample in a study of T cell responses to AZD1222 COVID-19 vaccine. Assay: immunoSEQ multiplex PCR; the TCRdb copy retains only in-frame clones and omits some. The sample includes approximately 150,000 clones, 90% of them seen just once. The material sequenced was peripheral blood, taken on day 0 of AZD1222 vaccination. Every receptor here comes from an adult in good health.

V is TRBV4-3 and J is TRBJ2-1; 9 nucleotides align to TRBD2. The V and J ends lost 5 bases and 5 bases, in that order; junction bases with no gene match: 13. The germline V gene encodes CDR1 LGHNA and CDR2 YSLEER. The CDR3 consists of 17 residues. The CDR3 DNA reads TGCGCCAGCAGCAATACCCAGCGGGGGGCCCTGAACAATGAGCAGTTCTTC. It yields the protein CASSNTQRGALNNEQFF.

The gene calls are TRBV5-1 and TRBJ2-3, with TRBD2 matching 13 bases. The V gene's germline CDR1 is SGHRS and CDR2 YFSETQ. The trim removed 4 bases at V and 3 bases at J, leaving 8 bases unmatched. There are 17 residues in the CDR3. The DNA of the CDR3 is TGCGCCAGCAGCCCACCGACTAGCGGGGGGTATACAGATACGCAGTATTTT. Protein product: CASSPPTSGGYTDTQYF.

This chain uses TRBV6-5 with TRBJ1-1, with a tentative D call TRBD1 (5 bases). The CDR3 loop spans 14 amino acids. Germline CDR1 MNHEY, CDR2 SVGAGI. Trimming took 7 bases from V and 4 from J, leaving 16 bases between them. The CDR3 coding sequence is TGTGCCAGCATCCTGGGTGGGGGGGGCACTGAAGCTTTCTTT. As protein: CASILGGGGTEAFF.

The V call is TRBV6-5, the J call TRBJ2-5; D might be TRBD2 (5 bases). Germline V gene data show CDR1 as MNHEY and CDR2 as SVGAGI. The CDR3 contains 13 residues. V was pared by 8 bases and J by 1 base, with 11 bases between. For the CDR3, the DNA is TGTGCCAGCCGGGAAACAGCCCAAGAGACCCAGTACTTC. It encodes CASRETAQETQYF.

The chain carries TRBV7-2 and TRBJ1-3; D is unresolved. Germline values: CDR1 SGHTA, CDR2 FQGNSA. Trimming removed 5 bases at V and 4 bases at J, with 15 bases between. CDR3 length: 15 amino acids. CDR3 in amino acids: CASSKSSGGGNTIYF. Here the CDR3 DNA reads TGTGCCAGCAGCAAGTCGTCGGGAGGAGGAAACACCATATATTTT.

V is TRBV5-1 and J is TRBJ1-1; weak D call: TRBD1 (5 bases). This CDR3 spans 16 amino acids. V was cut by 5 bases and J by 3 bases, with 20 bases left in between. Germline V CDR1 and CDR2: SGHRS, YFSETQ. DNA for the CDR3: TGCGCCAGCAGTTTTAGCTCCCGGGCGGGGGACACTGAAGCTTTCTTT. It yields the protein CASSFSSRAGDTEAFF.

J is TRBJ1-2 and V is TRBV7-2; 7 bases are a match to TRBD1. J gave up 7 bases and V 5 bases, and 13 bases lay outside the gene matches. Germline V gives CDR1 SGHTA, CDR2 FQGNSA. CDR3 size: 15 residues. This CDR3 reads CASSPGGGRAGGYTF. CDR3 coding DNA: TGTGCCAGCAGCCCAGGAGGGGGCAGGGCGGGTGGCTACACCTTC.

The chain is built from TRBV30 and TRBJ1-1, with unresolved D. CDR3 size: 12 residues. In germline, CDR1 is GTSNPN, CDR2 SVGIG (reference sequence). V was pared by 0 bases and J by 7 bases, with 9 bases between. In DNA, the CDR3 is TGTGCCTGGAGTGTACGTAGCAGTGAAGCTTTCTTT. It yields the protein CAWSVRSSEAFF.

The rearrangement links TRBV6-4 to TRBJ1-1; TRBD1 matches at 7 bases. After removal of 0 bases from V and 5 bases from J, the junction contained 6 bases not matched to a gene. The germline V gene has CDR1 MRHNA and CDR2 SNTAGT. This CDR3 has 15 residues. This chain's CDR3 is CASSDSVPGGTEAFF. For the CDR3, the DNA is TGTGCCAGCAGTGACTCAGTGCCAGGGGGTACTGAAGCTTTCTTT.

The genes are TRBV9 and TRBJ2-7; 8 bases agree with TRBD1. Germline values: CDR1 SGDLS, CDR2 YYNGEE. The CDR3 length is 13 residues. With V trimmed by 0 bases and J by 4 bases, 0 bases remained unmatched. The CDR3 region is CASSVGDRYEQYF. CDR3 nucleotide sequence: TGTGCCAGCAGCGTAGGGGACAGGTACGAGCAGTACTTC.

The V gene is TRBV5-8, the J gene TRBJ2-1, with D possibly TRBD2 on 5 matching bases. Germline V CDR1 and CDR2: SGHTS, YDEGEE. This CDR3 is built from 15 residues. Trimming pared 1 base from V and 0 bases from J, leaving 8 bases between. The CDR3 loop is CASSLLGSSYNEQFF. In DNA form, the CDR3 reads TGTGCCAGCAGCTTGTTGGGGAGCTCCTACAATGAGCAGTTCTTC.

V is TRBV9 and J is TRBJ2-3; 12 nucleotides align to TRBD2. Trimming cost V 4 bases and J 5 bases; bases outside gene matches: 5. CDR1 SGDLS and CDR2 YYNGEE come from the germline V gene. The CDR3 is 15 residues long. The CDR3 reads CASSPSGGAGDTQYF. The CDR3 region has the DNA TGTGCCAGCAGCCCTAGCGGGGGGGCTGGAGATACGCAGTATTTT.

This clone was recorded only once. The chain uses TRBV7-2 and TRBJ2-5; TRBD2 matches at 9 bases. From germline, CDR1 is SGHTA and CDR2 FQGNSA. This CDR3 has 16 residues. V lost 4 bases to trimming and J lost 5 bases; unmatched junction nucleotides: 11. CDR3 DNA sequence: TGTGCCAGCAGCTCCGCCGGGGCGGGGGGGCTTGAGACCCAGTACTTC. Protein: CASSSAGAGGLETQYF.

The table lists this clone with a count of one. CDR3 sequence: CASSLGRSGAVNTEAFF. The CDR3 coding sequence is TGCGCCAGCAGCTTAGGACGTTCGGGAGCGGTGAACACTGAAGCTTTCTTT. The chain has TRBV5-1 and TRBJ1-1, with D unresolved. The CDR3 spans 17 residues. The germline CDR1 and CDR2 sequences are SGHRS and YFSETQ. Trimming removed 2 bases at V and 0 bases at J, with 17 bases between.

This chain links TRBV9 with TRBJ2-7; 7 positions match TRBD1. The length of the CDR3 is 13 residues. The ends lost 4 bases at V and 6 bases at J; junction bases unmatched: 7. Germline loops: CDR1 SGDLS, CDR2 YYNGEE. The CDR3: CASSTRQGGEQYF. The CDR3 coding sequence is TGTGCCAGCAGCACTCGACAGGGTGGCGAGCAGTACTTC.

The chain recombines TRBV6-5 with TRBJ2-3, with D uncertain. The CDR3 extends over 13 amino acids. The germline V and J ends were trimmed by 5 bases and 1 base, with 7 bases remaining between them. The germline V gene has CDR1 MNHEY and CDR2 SVGAGI. The CDR3 loop is CASSTPGTDTQYF. The CDR3 DNA is TGTGCCAGCAGTACCCCGGGCACAGATACGCAGTATTTT.

The chain links TRBV6-1 to TRBJ2-7; a weak D match, TRBD2 (6 bases). V gave up 1 base and J gave up 4 bases, with 17 bases separating them. Germline V gene sequence: CDR1 MNHNS, CDR2 SASEGT. The CDR3 has 16 residues. The CDR3 loop is CASSEGVRQGGYEQYF. Written as DNA, the CDR3 is TGTGCCAGCAGTGAAGGAGTGAGGCAGGGAGGTTACGAGCAGTACTTC.

The chain combines TRBV7-6 with TRBJ2-7; D unclear. V shed 5 bases and J shed 7 bases, with 15 bases lying between them. The CDR3 consists of 13 residues. Germline-derived CDR1 and CDR2 are SGHVS and FNYEAQ. The CDR3 sequence: CASSPFVAGEQYF. The CDR3 nucleotides read TGTGCCAGCAGCCCTTTTGTGGCCGGGGAGCAGTACTTC.

The genes are TRBV18 and TRBJ1-3; 7 bases map to TRBD1. Germline V gives CDR1 KGHSH, CDR2 LQKENI. CDR3 size: 16 residues. Unmatched junction bases numbered 4, after V lost 2 bases and J lost 0 bases. The CDR3, as DNA: TGTGCCAGCTCACCAAAGACAGGGAACTCTGGAAACACCATATATTTT. It codes for CASSPKTGNSGNTIYF.

This chain uses TRBV18 with TRBJ2-7, with D possibly matching TRBD1 (6 bases). The CDR3 runs 14 residues. Germline CDR1 and CDR2: KGHSH and LQKENI. V was pared by 0 bases and J by 3 bases, with 9 bases between. The CDR3 reads CASSPPQGIYEQYF. CDR3 coding DNA: TGTGCCAGCTCACCACCCCAGGGGATCTACGAGCAGTACTTC.

The chain joins TRBV11-3 to TRBJ2-2; D unclear. The germline V gene encodes CDR1 SGHNT and CDR2 YENEEA. The V gene lost 0 bases and the J gene lost 6 bases, with 11 bases spanning the gap. The CDR3 length is 15 residues. This CDR3 reads CASSLDQSDSGELFF. CDR3 in DNA: TGTGCCAGCAGCTTAGATCAGAGCGATTCCGGGGAGCTGTTTTTT.

The chain is built from TRBV9 and TRBJ2-1, with a possible D match to TRBD2 (6 bases). CDR3 length: 14 residues. The V end was cut by 0 bases, the J end by 10 bases, with 14 bases between. Germline-derived CDR1 and CDR2 are SGDLS and YYNGEE. The CDR3 loop reads CASSVDGGTAEQFF. The CDR3 DNA follows: TGTGCCAGCAGCGTAGATGGGGGGACGGCGGAGCAGTTCTTC. Full variable domain (rest looked up from reference TRBV9 and TRBJ2-1): DSGVTQTPKHLITATGQRVTLRCSPRSGDLSVYWYQQSLDQGLQFLIQYYNGEERAKGNILERFSAQQFPDLHSELNLSSLELGDSALYFCASSVDGGTAEQFFGPGTRLTVL.